This T cell receptor beta chain was observed in a study of post-analysis software for immune sequencing data. For the study at large: Patients with relapsing-remitting, secondary progressive and progressive-relapsing multiple sclerosis courses were all represented. Study results and limitations: About five TRBV segments were more frequent in patients than controls; TRBV5-6, TRBV5-1 and TRBV20-1 belonged to this group. The authors found that F measure strongly co-clustered same-batch samples.

Unique molecular identifiers were built into the TCR beta cDNA libraries. Between roughly 1 and 10 million T cells gave rise to some 490,000 cDNA molecules. Using its own MiXCR run on the PCR reads, TCRdb lists one record per CDR3 protein. Here the sample spans hundreds of thousands of distinct CDR3 sequences, 25% to 30% being singletons. On this clonotype itself: Its specificity is not known.

Trimming cost V 5 bases and J 5 bases, with 12 bases left between them. The CDR3 contains 13 residues. Germline assignment: CDR1 SGHTA and CDR2 FQGNSA. The receptor's source is a girl aged 5 to 17 with multiple sclerosis. The chain combines TRBV7-2 with TRBJ2-5, with unresolved D. The sequencing input was blood. DNA for the CDR3: TGTGCCAGCAGCAAAGAGGATTCGGAGACCCAGTACTTC. This translates into CASSKEDSETQYF.